What follows are 18 T cell receptor beta chains derived from one specimen sequenced in a study of T cell clonotyping in hematopoietic cell transplantation. Libraries were prepared by immunoSEQ multiplex PCR; TCRdb keeps only in-frame clonotypes and omits some of them. Of just under 5,500 clones listed, roughly 29% are singletons. The sequences come from peripheral blood mononuclear cells, collected 180 days after allogeneic stem cell transplant. The receptors here all came from a male patient between 40 and 49 years old who had an allogeneic stem cell transplant from an unrelated donor, so the T cells may come from the graft donor. Some clones in this sample may be carry-over from other donors' samples.

This clone was detected only a few times. The V and J genes are TRBV30 and TRBJ1-1; the D gene is possibly TRBD1 (5 bases). The germline V and J ends were trimmed by 5 bases and 11 bases, with 15 bases remaining between them. Germline V gene lookup returns CDR1 GTSNPN and CDR2 SVGIG (reference sequence). This CDR3 comprises 11 residues. The CDR3 protein is CAWAGQVEAFF. CDR3 in DNA: TGTGCCTGGGCGGGGCAGGTGGAGGCTTTCTTT.

The sample holds a few counts of this clone. This chain links TRBV23-1 with TRBJ1-2, with D uncertain. TRBV23-1 is an ORF; its function is uncertain. The ends were cut back, 2 bases at V and 8 bases at J, with 18 bases in the middle. This CDR3 is built from 15 residues. CDR3 sequence reads: CASSQKRTHSYGYTF. The CDR3 bases are TGCGCCAGCAGTCAAAAAAGGACGCACAGCTACGGCTACACCTTC.

The gene calls are TRBV9 and TRBJ1-2, with D maybe TRBD1 (5 bases). Trimming pared 0 bases from V and 8 bases from J, leaving 14 bases between. This CDR3 has 14 amino acids. CDR1 and CDR2 (germline): SGDLS, YYNGEE. For the CDR3, the DNA is TGTGCCAGCAGCGTAGGGGGGATTAAGGTCGGCTACACCTTC. Its protein is CASSVGGIKVGYTF.

This clone has more than one count but fewer than ten. The CDR3 DNA is TGTGCCAGCAGCTCCTTGGGACAGGGGTCAGATACGCAGTATTTT. This encodes CASSSLGQGSDTQYF. The V and J genes are TRBV5-6 and TRBJ2-3; TRBD1 matches 10 bases. The CDR3 totals 15 residues. J lost 4 bases, V lost 3 bases, and 5 bases had no gene match. CDR1 and CDR2 from the germline V gene are SGHDT and YYEEEE.

The V and J genes are TRBV30 and TRBJ2-1, with D tentatively TRBD1 (5 bases). This CDR3 region has 14 residues. Trimming took off 4 bases at V and 4 bases at J, with 14 bases between the two ends. The V gene's germline CDR1 is GTSNPN and CDR2 SVGIG (reference sequence). CDR3 DNA: TGTGCCTGGAAAACAGGAGTGCGGTACAATGAGCAGTTCTTC. Translating gives CAWKTGVRYNEQFF.

This sequence joins TRBV27 and TRBJ2-1, with 8 bases identical to TRBD2. Looked up from germline, CDR1 is MNHEY and CDR2 is SMNVEV (reference sequence). V was clipped by 4 bases and J by 7 bases; unmatched bases: 3. This CDR3 is built from 13 residues. DNA of the CDR3: TGTGCCAGCAGTTCAGGCGGGAGGAATGAGCAGTTCTTC. Its protein product is CASSSGGRNEQFF.

This clone has just one count. CDR3 sequence: CASSQGGLAGGGSSYEQYF. Here the CDR3 DNA reads TGCGCCAGCAGCCAAGGGGGACTAGCGGGAGGCGGAAGCTCCTACGAGCAGTACTTC. The V call is TRBV4-1, the J call TRBJ2-7; 15 nucleotides line up with TRBD2. Germline-derived CDR1 and CDR2 are MGHRA and YSYEKL. The V segment lost 1 base and the J segment 0 bases; nucleotides outside the gene matches: 7. The CDR3 extends over 19 amino acids.

This chain uses TRBV5-6 with TRBJ1-2, with D maybe TRBD1 (5 bases). Trimming shortened V by 5 bases and J by 9 bases, and 26 bases separated the two germline ends. This CDR3 is built from 16 residues. The V gene's germline CDR1 is SGHDT and CDR2 YYEEEE. The CDR3, as DNA: TGTGCCAGCAGTTCAGGGTTGCCTCTGACCCTTGTTAGCTACACCTTC. Translated: CASSSGLPLTLVSYTF. Combining the CDR3 with reference TRBV5-6 and TRBJ1-2 gives the whole variable domain DAGVTQSPTHLIKTRGQQVTLRCSPKSGHDTVSWYQQALGQGPQFIFQYYEEEERQRGNFPDRFSGHQFPNYSSELNVNALLLGDSALYLCASSSGLPLTLVSYTFGSGTRLTVV.

The chain recombines TRBV30 with TRBJ1-2, with 8 positions matching TRBD1. Losses at the gene ends were 3 bases for V and 8 bases for J; bases not matched to a gene: 8. CDR1 is GTSNPN and CDR2 is SVGIG in the germline V gene (reference sequence). This CDR3 has 13 amino acids. CDR3 coding DNA: TGTGCCTGGAGCCGGGACAGGCCCCGAGGCTACACCTTC. It is translated as CAWSRDRPRGYTF.

This clone was detected only a few times. The chain recombines TRBV14 with TRBJ2-6; D is possibly TRBD2 (7 bases). Per the germline V gene, CDR1 is SGHDN and CDR2 is FVKESK. The CDR3 runs 18 residues. The V and J ends lost 5 bases and 0 bases respectively, with 17 bases between them. CDR3 bases: TGTGCCAGCAGCTACGTACGGGGGGCCTACTCTGGGGCCAACGTCCTGACTTTC. It specifies CASSYVRGAYSGANVLTF.

This chain connects TRBV30 to TRBJ1-1; D gene unclear. This CDR3 is 13 amino acids long. V was trimmed by 2 bases and J by 5 bases, leaving 12 bases between them. Germline V gives CDR1 GTSNPN, CDR2 SVGIG (reference sequence). The CDR3 bases are TGTGCCTGGAGTCCCGACACGCTAACTGAAGCTTTCTTT. It specifies CAWSPDTLTEAFF.

This clone was picked up a small number of times. J is TRBJ2-5 and V is TRBV4-3; D call uncertain. V lost 4 bases and J lost 7, with 10 bases in between. The CDR3 is made up of 12 amino acids. CDR1 and CDR2 (germline): LGHNA, YSLEER. CDR3 bases: TGCGCCAGCAGCCGGGGTCGTGGGACCCAGTACTTC. Residues: CASSRGRGTQYF.

This clone was detected only a few times. The chain links TRBV5-4 to TRBJ2-3; D uncertain. The ends were cut back, 0 bases at V and 4 bases at J, with 9 bases in the middle. Germline lookup yields CDR1 SGHNT and CDR2 YYREEE (reference sequence). CDR3 size: 14 residues. The CDR3 DNA reads as TGTGCCAGCAGCTTGGGCTTGTCCCCAGATACGCAGTATTTT. Amino acid sequence: CASSLGLSPDTQYF. Supplemented by reference TRBV5-4 and TRBJ2-3, the full variable domain reads ETGVTQSPTHLIKTRGQQVTLRCSSQSGHNTVSWYQQALGQGPQFIFQYYREEENGRGNFPPRFSGLQFPNYSSELNVNALELDDSALYLCASSLGLSPDTQYFGPGTRLTVL.

This chain links TRBV4-1 with TRBJ1-3, with D possibly being TRBD1 (5 bases). With 4 bases removed from V and 0 bases from J, the gap between germline ends came to 13 bases. Per the germline V gene, CDR1 is MGHRA and CDR2 is YSYEKL. The CDR3 has 16 residues. DNA of the CDR3: TGCGCCAGCAGCCCCTCGGGGCGGATCTCTGGAAACACCATATATTTT. It codes for CASSPSGRISGNTIYF.

The chain carries TRBV14 and TRBJ2-7; 7 bases map to TRBD1. V shed 0 bases, J shed 9 bases, and the junction held 5 bases outside the gene matches. The CDR3 has 13 amino acids. Per the germline V gene, CDR1 is SGHDN and CDR2 is FVKESK. The CDR3 DNA reads as TGTGCCAGCAGCCAAGATCAACAGGGGAGGCAGTACTTC. Translation: CASSQDQQGRQYF.

The chain has TRBV30 and TRBJ1-2; 7 nucleotides line up with TRBD1. The germline V gene has CDR1 GTSNPN and CDR2 SVGIG (reference sequence). The V and J ends lost 1 base and 4 bases, in that order; junction bases with no gene match: 6. There are 14 residues in the CDR3. CDR3 sequence (DNA): TGTGCCTGGAGTGATCGCTGGACAGGCTATGGCTACACCTTC. Protein sequence: CAWSDRWTGYGYTF.

V and J are TRBV28 and TRBJ2-7; 7 nucleotides match TRBD1. CDR1 MDHEN and CDR2 SYDVKM come from the germline V gene. The CDR3 is 14 amino acids. Germline trimming cut 4 bases from V and 3 bases from J; bases unmatched to any gene: 6. This CDR3 is CASSSPGQSYEQYF. For the CDR3, the DNA is TGTGCCAGCAGTTCACCGGGACAGAGCTACGAGCAGTACTTC.

The chain combines TRBV29-1 with TRBJ1-1, with a tentative D call TRBD1 (5 bases). This CDR3 comprises 12 residues. The ends were cut back, 6 bases at V and 0 bases at J, with 8 bases in the middle. Per germline, CDR1 SQVTM and CDR2 ANQGSEA. The CDR3 loop reads CSVDNMNTEAFF. The DNA of the CDR3 is TGCAGCGTGGACAATATGAACACTGAAGCTTTCTTT.